A selection of T cell receptor beta chains follows, all from one sample in a study of blood T cell repertoires in COVID-19. Assay used: immunoSEQ multiplex PCR; TCRdb lists only in-frame clones, some missing. The table has approximately 360,000 clones, over 80% seen once; the top ten hold less than 6%. Sequenced sample: PBMCs or T cells enriched from blood (not recorded which). The receptors shown here come from a woman aged 50 to 60 who had recovered from COVID-19. The CDR3 runs from the conserved cysteine through the conserved F or W. A D gene is named only where the DNA matches it firmly. A row's size may be missing; if present it is once, few, many or a size class.

j_gene: TRBJ1-3; v_gene: TRBV9; d_gene: NA; abundance: NA; CDR3aa: CASSLRVTGNTIYF; CDR3nt: TGTGCCAGCAGCCTACGGGTGACTGGAAACACCATATATTTT
j_gene: TRBJ2-5; v_gene: TRBV7-7; d_gene: TRBD2; abundance: once; CDR3aa: CASSLLGGGQETQYF; CDR3nt: TGTGCTAGCAGCTTATTAGGCGGGGGCCAAGAGACCCAGTACTTC
j_gene: TRBJ1-3; v_gene: TRBV5-1; d_gene: NA; abundance: NA; CDR3aa: CASSLEASRGSGNTIYF; CDR3nt: TGCGCCAGCAGCTTGGAAGCGAGCAGGGGCTCTGGAAACACCATATATTTT
j_gene: TRBJ1-1; v_gene: TRBV6-4; d_gene: NA; abundance: NA; CDR3aa: CASSDRSGTEAFF; CDR3nt: TGTGCCAGCAGTGATCGGTCGGGAACTGAAGCTTTCTTT
j_gene: TRBJ2-5; v_gene: TRBV7-9; d_gene: TRBD2; abundance: NA; CDR3aa: CASSVLGGVETQYF; CDR3nt: TGTGCCAGCAGCGTCTTGGGGGGGGTGGAGACCCAGTACTTC
j_gene: TRBJ1-5; v_gene: TRBV4-1; d_gene: NA; abundance: NA; CDR3aa: CASSPPGPNQPQHF; CDR3nt: TGCGCCAGCAGCCCCCCAGGTCCAAATCAGCCCCAGCATTTT
j_gene: TRBJ1-2; v_gene: TRBV7-2; d_gene: NA; abundance: NA; CDR3aa: CASSSAADSYGYTF; CDR3nt: TGTGCCAGCAGCTCCGCGGCGGACAGCTATGGCTACACCTTC
j_gene: TRBJ2-7; v_gene: TRBV21-1; d_gene: NA; abundance: NA; CDR3aa: CASSKTLPTRGEQYF; CDR3nt: TGTGCCAGCAGCAAAACCCTTCCTACACGGGGCGAGCAGTACTTC
j_gene: TRBJ1-1; v_gene: TRBV7-9; d_gene: NA; abundance: NA; CDR3aa: CASSLVVNTEAFF; CDR3nt: TGTGCCAGCAGCTTAGTAGTGAACACTGAAGCTTTCTTT
j_gene: TRBJ2-7; v_gene: TRBV19; d_gene: NA; abundance: NA; CDR3aa: CASGGPGEQYF; CDR3nt: TGTGCCAGCGGGGGGCCGGGGGAGCAGTACTTC
j_gene: TRBJ1-2; v_gene: TRBV19; d_gene: NA; abundance: few; CDR3aa: CASSTTGFYGYTF; CDR3nt: TGTGCCAGTAGCACCACAGGGTTCTATGGCTACACCTTC
j_gene: TRBJ1-5; v_gene: TRBV28; d_gene: NA; abundance: NA; CDR3aa: CASSPIGQQNQPQHF; CDR3nt: TGTGCCAGCAGTCCTATAGGACAGCAGAATCAGCCCCAGCATTTT
j_gene: TRBJ1-6; v_gene: TRBV18; d_gene: TRBD1; abundance: NA; CDR3aa: CASSSDRDHSPLHF; CDR3nt: TGTGCCAGCTCATCGGACAGGGATCATTCACCCCTCCACTTT
j_gene: TRBJ1-5; v_gene: TRBV6-2/TRBV6-3; d_gene: NA; abundance: few; CDR3aa: CASSYSLILDQPQHF; CDR3nt: TGTGCCAGCAGTTACTCACTGATTCTAGATCAGCCCCAGCATTTT
j_gene: TRBJ2-2; v_gene: TRBV29-1; d_gene: TRBD2; abundance: once; CDR3aa: CSGGVSGNGELFF; CDR3nt: TGCAGCGGTGGAGTTAGCGGGAACGGGGAGCTGTTTTTT
j_gene: TRBJ1-4; v_gene: TRBV18; d_gene: NA; abundance: NA; CDR3aa: CASSPRTGNEKLFF; CDR3nt: TGTGCCAGCTCACCCAGAACAGGGAATGAAAAACTGTTTTTT
j_gene: TRBJ1-6; v_gene: TRBV27; d_gene: NA; abundance: NA; CDR3aa: CASSYWVGDNSPLHF; CDR3nt: TGTGCCAGCAGTTACTGGGTGGGAGATAATTCACCCCTCCACTTT
j_gene: TRBJ2-5; v_gene: TRBV5-1; d_gene: TRBD2; abundance: NA; CDR3aa: CASSLNLAGGETQYF; CDR3nt: TGCGCCAGCAGCTTGAATCTAGCGGGAGGAGAGACCCAGTACTTC
j_gene: TRBJ2-1; v_gene: TRBV5-4; d_gene: NA; abundance: NA; CDR3aa: CASSSTSAAQFF; CDR3nt: TGTGCCAGCAGCTCGACCTCAGCGGCGCAGTTCTTC
j_gene: TRBJ1-1; v_gene: TRBV29-1; d_gene: NA; abundance: NA; CDR3aa: CSVRAGLDTEAFF; CDR3nt: TGCAGCGTCCGGGCAGGGTTGGACACTGAAGCTTTCTTT
j_gene: TRBJ1-1; v_gene: TRBV6-2/TRBV6-3; d_gene: NA; abundance: NA; CDR3aa: CASSLTRGGNTEAFF; CDR3nt: TGTGCCAGCAGCCTGACCCGAGGGGGGAACACTGAAGCTTTCTTT
j_gene: TRBJ1-2; v_gene: TRBV15; d_gene: TRBD1; abundance: NA; CDR3aa: CATSRGSGGNYGYTF; CDR3nt: TGTGCCACCAGCAGAGGTTCAGGGGGCAACTATGGCTACACCTTC
j_gene: TRBJ1-2; v_gene: TRBV7-2; d_gene: NA; abundance: NA; CDR3aa: CASSLLFRYGYTF; CDR3nt: TGTGCCAGCAGCTTACTTTTCAGGTATGGCTACACCTTC
j_gene: TRBJ2-7; v_gene: TRBV9; d_gene: NA; abundance: few; CDR3aa: CASSVGWSGDYEQYF; CDR3nt: TGTGCCAGCAGCGTAGGATGGTCAGGGGACTACGAGCAGTACTTC
j_gene: TRBJ2-5; v_gene: TRBV5-4; d_gene: TRBD2; abundance: NA; CDR3aa: CASSRGLAGGHLETQYF; CDR3nt: TGTGCCAGCAGCAGAGGACTAGCGGGAGGCCACCTGGAGACCCAGTACTTC
j_gene: TRBJ2-7; v_gene: TRBV6-2/TRBV6-3; d_gene: NA; abundance: NA; CDR3aa: CASSYPQGKQYF; CDR3nt: TGTGCCAGCAGTTACCCGCAGGGGAAGCAGTACTTC
j_gene: TRBJ2-7; v_gene: TRBV2; d_gene: NA; abundance: NA; CDR3aa: CASRTGTPSREQYF; CDR3nt: TGTGCCAGCAGGACGGGGACACCCTCGAGGGAGCAGTACTTC
j_gene: TRBJ1-2; v_gene: TRBV7-9; d_gene: NA; abundance: NA; CDR3aa: CASSLVTADGYTF; CDR3nt: TGTGCCAGCAGCTTAGTTACAGCAGATGGCTACACCTTC
j_gene: TRBJ2-7; v_gene: TRBV6-2/TRBV6-3; d_gene: TRBD1; abundance: NA; CDR3aa: CASSYSRGLSYEQYF; CDR3nt: TGTGCCAGCAGTTACTCGAGGGGGCTCTCCTACGAGCAGTACTTC
j_gene: TRBJ1-2; v_gene: TRBV30; d_gene: NA; abundance: NA; CDR3aa: CAWSVHRANYGYTF; CDR3nt: TGTGCCTGGAGTGTACACAGGGCCAACTATGGCTACACCTTC
j_gene: TRBJ2-7; v_gene: TRBV6-2/TRBV6-3; d_gene: TRBD2; abundance: NA; CDR3aa: CASSRELLAGDTYEQYF; CDR3nt: TGTGCCAGCAGTCGCGAATTACTAGCGGGAGACACCTACGAGCAGTACTTC
j_gene: TRBJ1-1; v_gene: TRBV19; d_gene: NA; abundance: NA; CDR3aa: CASTRRGGITFAEAFF; CDR3nt: TGTGCCAGTACGAGAAGGGGGGGGATTACGTTCGCTGAAGCTTTCTTT
j_gene: TRBJ2-7; v_gene: TRBV12-2; d_gene: NA; abundance: NA; CDR3aa: CASRFYSPGLVVYEQYF; CDR3nt: TGTGCAAGTCGCTTCTATTCGCCGGGACTAGTAGTTTACGAGCAGTACTTC
j_gene: TRBJ1-1; v_gene: TRBV10-3; d_gene: NA; abundance: NA; CDR3aa: CAIGALAINEAFF; CDR3nt: TGTGCCATCGGAGCTTTAGCGATTAATGAAGCTTTCTTT
j_gene: TRBJ1-4; v_gene: TRBV30; d_gene: TRBD1; abundance: NA; CDR3aa: CAWSVQGAFEKLFF; CDR3nt: TGTGCCTGGAGTGTTCAGGGGGCTTTCGAAAAACTGTTTTTT
j_gene: TRBJ1-2; v_gene: TRBV6-1; d_gene: NA; abundance: NA; CDR3aa: CASSESGGRINYGYTF; CDR3nt: TGTGCCAGCAGTGAATCCGGGGGTAGGATTAACTATGGCTACACCTTC
j_gene: TRBJ1-3; v_gene: TRBV13; d_gene: NA; abundance: once; CDR3aa: CASRSRDMRDTIYF; CDR3nt: TGTGCCAGCAGGTCCCGGGACATGCGTGACACCATATATTTT
j_gene: TRBJ2-2; v_gene: TRBV7-2; d_gene: TRBD2; abundance: NA; CDR3aa: CASSLASGTGELFF; CDR3nt: TGTGCCAGCAGCTTAGCTAGCGGGACCGGGGAGCTGTTTTTT
j_gene: TRBJ2-7; v_gene: TRBV11-2; d_gene: TRBD1; abundance: NA; CDR3aa: CASSLSGQGVYEQYF; CDR3nt: TGTGCCAGCAGCTTAAGTGGCCAGGGGGTTTACGAGCAGTACTTC
j_gene: TRBJ1-1; v_gene: TRBV4-1; d_gene: NA; abundance: NA; CDR3aa: CASSQDRVFGNTEAFF; CDR3nt: TGCGCCAGCAGCCAAGACAGGGTTTTTGGGAACACTGAAGCTTTCTTT
j_gene: TRBJ1-6; v_gene: TRBV6-5; d_gene: TRBD1; abundance: NA; CDR3aa: CASTGQGGSPLHF; CDR3nt: TGTGCCAGCACGGGACAGGGGGGTTCACCCCTCCACTTT
j_gene: TRBJ2-3; v_gene: TRBV9; d_gene: TRBD1; abundance: NA; CDR3aa: CASSVTTGADTQYF; CDR3nt: TGTGCCAGCAGCGTAACGACAGGGGCAGATACGCAGTATTTT
j_gene: TRBJ2-7; v_gene: TRBV12-1; d_gene: NA; abundance: few; CDR3aa: CASSFVSRQPYEQYF; CDR3nt: TGTGCCAGCAGCTTTGTCTCTAGACAGCCCTACGAGCAGTACTTC
j_gene: TRBJ2-3; v_gene: TRBV4-1; d_gene: TRBD1; abundance: NA; CDR3aa: CASSHSGTGGTDTQYF; CDR3nt: TGCGCCAGCAGCCACTCCGGGACAGGGGGCACAGATACGCAGTATTTT
j_gene: TRBJ1-2; v_gene: TRBV2; d_gene: NA; abundance: NA; CDR3aa: CASSVLKQARSDGYTF; CDR3nt: TGTGCCAGCAGTGTTCTCAAACAGGCCCGTAGTGATGGCTACACCTTC
j_gene: TRBJ1-2; v_gene: TRBV19; d_gene: NA; abundance: NA; CDR3aa: CASSIKGSGNNYGYTF; CDR3nt: TGTGCCAGTAGTATTAAGGGTTCGGGGAATAACTATGGCTACACCTTC
j_gene: TRBJ1-4; v_gene: TRBV28; d_gene: NA; abundance: NA; CDR3aa: CASSLVQTNEKLFF; CDR3nt: TGTGCCAGCAGTTTGGTACAGACGAATGAAAAACTGTTTTTT
j_gene: TRBJ2-7; v_gene: TRBV10-2; d_gene: TRBD2; abundance: NA; CDR3aa: CASRGGLAGNYEQYF; CDR3nt: TGCGCCAGCAGGGGCGGACTAGCGGGGAACTACGAGCAGTACTTC
j_gene: TRBJ1-1; v_gene: TRBV11-3; d_gene: NA; abundance: NA; CDR3aa: CASSLEGMSTEAFF; CDR3nt: TGTGCCAGCAGCTTGGAGGGAATGAGCACTGAAGCTTTCTTT
j_gene: TRBJ2-1; v_gene: TRBV5-1; d_gene: NA; abundance: NA; CDR3aa: CASSLAAVSYNEQFF; CDR3nt: TGCGCCAGCAGCTTGGCCGCGGTCTCCTACAATGAGCAGTTCTTC
j_gene: TRBJ1-5; v_gene: TRBV19; d_gene: NA; abundance: once; CDR3aa: CASSIGMVWTEDQPQHF; CDR3nt: TGTGCCAGTAGTATAGGGATGGTATGGACAGAGGATCAGCCCCAGCATTTT
j_gene: TRBJ2-5; v_gene: TRBV2; d_gene: TRBD1; abundance: NA; CDR3aa: CASSEATGRETQYF; CDR3nt: TGTGCCAGCAGTGAAGCGACAGGGCGGGAGACCCAGTACTTC
j_gene: TRBJ1-2; v_gene: TRBV9; d_gene: NA; abundance: once; CDR3aa: CASSPHFGDGDGYTF; CDR3nt: TGTGCCAGCAGCCCCCATTTCGGGGATGGAGATGGCTACACCTTC
j_gene: TRBJ1-1; v_gene: TRBV5-4; d_gene: NA; abundance: NA; CDR3aa: CASSLPNTEAFF; CDR3nt: TGTGCCAGCAGCCTCCCGAACACTGAAGCTTTCTTT
j_gene: TRBJ2-3; v_gene: TRBV7-9; d_gene: NA; abundance: NA; CDR3aa: CASSLGLGTKDTQYF; CDR3nt: TGTGCCAGCAGCTTAGGATTAGGCACTAAGGATACGCAGTATTTT
j_gene: TRBJ1-1; v_gene: TRBV18; d_gene: TRBD1; abundance: NA; CDR3aa: CASSLGQGNTEAFF; CDR3nt: TGTGCCAGCTCACTTGGACAGGGGAACACTGAAGCTTTCTTT
j_gene: TRBJ2-1; v_gene: TRBV5-1; d_gene: TRBD2; abundance: NA; CDR3aa: CASSFGSAGVVSEQFF; CDR3nt: TGCGCCAGCAGCTTTGGATCAGCGGGAGTTGTATCTGAGCAGTTCTTC
j_gene: TRBJ1-2; v_gene: TRBV9; d_gene: NA; abundance: NA; CDR3aa: CASSGPVAGPFF; CDR3nt: TGTGCCAGCAGCGGCCCCGTGGCAGGGCCCTTCTTC
j_gene: TRBJ1-1; v_gene: TRBV3-1/TRBV3-2; d_gene: NA; abundance: NA; CDR3aa: CASSRSSSVNTEAFF; CDR3nt: TGTGCCAGCAGCCGTAGCAGCTCGGTGAACACTGAAGCTTTCTTT
j_gene: TRBJ1-2; v_gene: TRBV6-5; d_gene: NA; abundance: NA; CDR3aa: CASSYLGLFYGYTF; CDR3nt: TGTGCCAGCAGTTACTTGGGACTTTTTTATGGCTACACCTTC